This entry lists 32 T cell receptor beta chains sequenced from one sample in a study of blood T cell repertoires in COVID-19. The data were produced by immunoSEQ multiplex PCR, yet TCRdb's version contains in-frame clones alone and is incomplete. This repertoire shows 55,000 to 65,000 clones, roughly four fifths found once; its top ten account for 3.5% to 4.5%. The specimen was peripheral blood. The receptor source for this set is a man in his fifties or sixties with acute or convalescent COVID-19.

This chain joins TRBV19 and TRBJ2-3; D unclear. The CDR3 has 16 residues. The V and J ends lost 5 bases and 0 bases respectively, with 15 bases between them. Per the germline V gene, CDR1 is LNHDA and CDR2 is SQIVND (reference sequence). Written as DNA, the CDR3 is TGTGCCAGTAGTCGACAAGGCAGTTTTAGCACAGATACGCAGTATTTT. Its translation: CASSRQGSFSTDTQYF.

The gene calls are TRBV2 and TRBJ1-1; no reliable D call. Germline CDR1 SNHLY, CDR2 FYNNEI. The V end lost 4 bases, the J end lost 0 bases, and 6 bases lay between the germline ends. The CDR3 is 13 amino acids. The CDR3 reads CASSVSVNTEAFF. In DNA, the CDR3 is TGTGCCAGCAGTGTCTCAGTGAACACTGAAGCTTTCTTT.

V usage is TRBV24-1 and J usage is TRBJ1-5; no clear D. Germline V gene sequence: CDR1 KGHDR, CDR2 SFDVKD. The germline V and J ends were trimmed by 8 bases and 0 bases, with 22 bases remaining between them. The CDR3 length is 18 residues. The CDR3 region is CATNTTTRRQYSNQPQHF. The CDR3 DNA reads TGTGCCACCAATACCACTACGAGGAGGCAGTATAGCAATCAGCCCCAGCATTTT.

The V and J genes are TRBV19 and TRBJ2-1; 7 nucleotides align to TRBD2. Germline CDR1 LNHDA, CDR2 SQIVND (reference sequence). Trimming removed 6 bases from V and 12 bases from J; junction bases left unmatched: 8. The CDR3 extends over 12 amino acids. This chain's CDR3 is CASSERTRGQFF. Written as DNA, the CDR3 is TGTGCCAGTAGCGAGAGGACTAGGGGGCAGTTCTTC.

This chain connects TRBV20-1 to TRBJ2-3; tentative D call: TRBD2 (7 bases). CDR1 DFQATT and CDR2 SNEGSKA come from the germline V gene (reference sequence). This CDR3 spans 16 amino acids. V dropped 3 bases and J dropped 4 bases, with 20 bases sitting between them. The CDR3 spells CSASPFGGGHSDTQYF. Here the CDR3 DNA reads TGCAGTGCTAGTCCGTTTGGGGGGGGGCATTCAGATACGCAGTATTTT.

This chain connects TRBV15 to TRBJ1-1; D is possibly TRBD1 (5 bases). V was shortened by 5 bases and J by 0 bases, with 13 bases between the two germline ends. The CDR3 contains 15 residues. CDR1 is LNHNV and CDR2 is YYDKDF in the germline V gene (reference sequence). The CDR3 spells CATSREGRMNTEAFF. CDR3 DNA sequence: TGTGCCACCAGCCGGGAGGGGAGGATGAACACTGAAGCTTTCTTT.

J is TRBJ2-6 and V is TRBV27; the D gene is possibly TRBD1 (6 bases). The CDR3 extends over 15 amino acids. V lost 7 bases to trimming and J lost 0 bases, with 10 bases between them. Germline values: CDR1 MNHEY, CDR2 SMNVEV (reference sequence). As DNA, the CDR3 is TGTGCCAGCACCAACAGGGCCTCTGGGGCCAACGTCCTGACTTTC. Protein: CASTNRASGANVLTF.

The genes are TRBV10-2 and TRBJ2-1, with D possibly being TRBD2 (5 bases). Germline-derived CDR1 and CDR2 are WSHSY and SAAADI. This CDR3 contains 13 residues. The V end lost 6 bases, the J end lost 7 bases, and 13 bases lay between the germline ends. Here the CDR3 reads CASRKDSGNEQFF. In DNA, the CDR3 is TGCGCCAGCAGAAAAGATTCGGGGAATGAGCAGTTCTTC.

The chain combines TRBV28 with TRBJ1-6, with D perhaps matching TRBD1 (5 bases). There are 16 residues in the CDR3. V was shortened by 7 bases and J by 0 bases, with 13 bases between the two germline ends. Germline CDR1 is MDHEN and CDR2 is SYDVKM. CDR3 sequence: CASTWGQSSYNSPLHF. The CDR3, as DNA: TGTGCCAGCACCTGGGGCCAGAGCTCCTATAATTCACCCCTCCACTTT.

The chain couples TRBV5-4 to TRBJ1-1, with 10 bases aligning to TRBD1. The CDR3 spans 16 residues. Per the germline V gene, CDR1 is SGHNT and CDR2 is YYREEE (reference sequence). V gave up 4 bases and J gave up 0 bases; unmatched junction bases: 6. CDR3: CASSRGTGDLNTEAFF. CDR3 sequence (DNA): TGTGCCAGCAGCCGAGGGACAGGGGACTTGAACACTGAAGCTTTCTTT.

The rearrangement joins TRBV5-6 to TRBJ2-5; TRBD1 aligns across 7 bases. With 6 bases clipped from V and 4 bases from J, the junction kept 6 bases outside the gene matches. Germline assignment: CDR1 SGHDT and CDR2 YYEEEE. This CDR3 has 13 residues. For the CDR3, the DNA is TGTGCCAGCACCAACCGGGACAGAGAGACCCAGTACTTC. Residues: CASTNRDRETQYF. Together with reference TRBV5-6 and TRBJ2-5, the CDR3 gives the full variable domain: DAGVTQSPTHLIKTRGQQVTLRCSPKSGHDTVSWYQQALGQGPQFIFQYYEEEERQRGNFPDRFSGHQFPNYSSELNVNALLLGDSALYLCASTNRDRETQYFGPGTRLLVL.

V gene TRBV5-1 combines with J gene TRBJ2-2, with D tentatively TRBD1 (6 bases). Trimming stripped 4 bases from V and 6 bases from J, with 10 bases between. This CDR3 contains 13 residues. Germline CDR1 is SGHRS and CDR2 is YFSETQ. The CDR3 nucleotides read TGCGCCAGCAGCATCAGGGGTCCCGGGGAGCTGTTTTTT. This codes for CASSIRGPGELFF.

The V and J genes are TRBV19 and TRBJ2-6, with D uncertain. Trimming took off 3 bases at V and 2 bases at J, with 8 bases between the two ends. The germline gives CDR1 LNHDA, CDR2 SQIVND (reference sequence). This CDR3 contains 15 residues. Written as DNA, the CDR3 is TGTGCCAGTAGTATCTCGGCGGCTGGGGCCAACGTCCTGACTTTC. It is translated as CASSISAAGANVLTF.

The gene calls are TRBV5-1 and TRBJ2-1; 9 positions match TRBD2. The CDR3 loop spans 15 amino acids. Germline lookup yields CDR1 SGHRS and CDR2 YFSETQ. The V and J ends lost 1 base and 5 bases, in that order; junction bases with no gene match: 4. The CDR3 DNA reads as TGCGCCAGCAGCTTGTTTGCGGGGGGGAACAATGAGCAGTTCTTC. Translated, it gives CASSLFAGGNNEQFF.

The table lists this clone with a count of one. This rearrangement joins TRBV5-1 to TRBJ2-7; tentatively, D is TRBD1 (5 bases). Germline V lookup: CDR1 SGHRS, CDR2 YFSETQ. This CDR3 has 14 amino acids. Trimming removed 0 bases from V and 3 bases from J, with 10 bases in between. Written as DNA, the CDR3 is TGCGCCAGCAGCTTGGAGGGCAGGGTCTACGAGCAGTACTTC. It translates to CASSLEGRVYEQYF.

About this clone itself: The sample has other DNA sequences that encode this CDR3 too. The chain has TRBV7-2 and TRBJ2-1; 9 nucleotides align to TRBD2. Germline loops: CDR1 SGHTA, CDR2 FQGNSA. V trimming: 4 bases; J trimming: 3 bases; junction bases outside the gene matches: 4. The length of the CDR3 is 15 residues. The CDR3 coding sequence is TGTGCCAGCAGCTCCTTAGCGGGGGTCTACAATGAGCAGTTCTTC. Protein sequence: CASSSLAGVYNEQFF.

The V call is TRBV29-1, the J call TRBJ1-6, with 7 bases matching TRBD1. CDR3 length: 13 amino acids. The germline CDR1 and CDR2 sequences are SQVTM and ANQGSEA. The V gene end was trimmed by 5 bases and the J gene end by 6 bases; junction bases not matched to a gene: 4. The CDR3 here is CSVLDRVNSPLHF. In DNA form, the CDR3 reads TGCAGCGTTCTAGACAGGGTTAATTCACCCCTCCACTTT.

J is TRBJ1-1 and V is TRBV7-9, with TRBD1 identical over 9 bases. V lost 7 bases to trimming and J lost 4 bases; unmatched junction nucleotides: 10. Per the germline V gene, CDR1 is SEHNR and CDR2 is FQNEAQ (reference sequence). CDR3 length equals 15 residues. The CDR3 nucleotides read TGTGCCAGCAAAGAGGACAGGGGAAGGGTCACTGAAGCTTTCTTT. It is translated as CASKEDRGRVTEAFF.

Written as DNA, the CDR3 is TGTGCCACCCAAGGCACGGGGGATCAGCCCCAGCATTTT. Amino acid sequence: CATQGTGDQPQHF. The chain uses TRBV19 and TRBJ1-5; D possibly corresponds to TRBD1 (5 bases). Between the trimmed V and J ends, which lost 10 bases and 5 bases, there was a span of 15 bases. CDR1 LNHDA and CDR2 SQIVND come from the germline V gene (reference sequence). CDR3 length: 13 amino acids.

The chain couples TRBV9 to TRBJ1-2; perhaps TRBD1 as D (5 bases). V was trimmed by 0 bases and J by 6 bases, leaving 21 bases between them. The CDR3 is 17 residues long. From germline, CDR1 is SGDLS and CDR2 YYNGEE. This chain's CDR3 is CASSVAPGGDASHGYTF. In DNA, the CDR3 is TGTGCCAGCAGCGTAGCCCCAGGAGGGGATGCGTCCCATGGCTACACCTTC.

The chain's CDR3 is CASSRLGGSTDTQYF. The CDR3 DNA reads as TGTGCCAGCAGCCGCCTGGGGGGTAGCACAGATACGCAGTATTTT. This rearrangement joins TRBV27 to TRBJ2-3; D perhaps matches TRBD2 (6 bases). This CDR3 comprises 15 residues. Looked up from germline, CDR1 is MNHEY and CDR2 is SMNVEV (reference sequence). V dropped 6 bases and J dropped 0 bases, with 13 bases sitting between them.

The rearrangement joins TRBV4-1 to TRBJ1-2; 11 nucleotides align to TRBD1. Trimming removed 7 bases from V and 0 bases from J; junction bases left unmatched: 7. Per germline, CDR1 MGHRA and CDR2 YSYEKL. The CDR3 totals 16 residues. The CDR3 bases are TGCGCCAGCACCCCACCGGGACAGGGGGCTAACTATGGCTACACCTTC. Translated, it gives CASTPPGQGANYGYTF.

This clone occurred once. The V gene is TRBV29-1, the J gene TRBJ2-7, with D hard to call. Trimming left V 4 bases short and J 2 bases short, with 9 bases between. The germline V gene encodes CDR1 SQVTM and CDR2 ANQGSEA. CDR3 length: 12 residues. As DNA, the CDR3 is TGCAGCGTTGTCCTATATGCCTACGAGCAGTACTTC. Its protein product is CSVVLYAYEQYF.

The CDR3 DNA reads TGTGCCAGCTTTTCGTCGGGTCACAATGAGCAGTTCTTC. It is translated as CASFSSGHNEQFF. This chain uses TRBV7-9 with TRBJ2-1; no clear D gene. CDR3 length: 13 amino acids. Germline CDR1 SEHNR, CDR2 FQNEAQ (reference sequence). V was pared by 8 bases and J by 5 bases, with 13 bases between.

The chain joins TRBV5-5 to TRBJ2-2; 7 bases match TRBD1. Unmatched junction bases numbered 2, after V lost 4 bases and J lost 5 bases. The CDR3 sequence is 13 residues long. Germline CDR1 is SGHKS and CDR2 is YYEKEE (reference sequence). For the CDR3, the DNA is TGTGCCAGCAGCCAGACAGGGACCGGGGAGCTGTTTTTT. As protein: CASSQTGTGELFF. Complete variable domain (other parts from reference TRBV5-5 and TRBJ2-2): DAGVTQSPTHLIKTRGQQVTLRCSPISGHKSVSWYQQVLGQGPQFIFQYYEKEERGRGNFPDRFSARQFPNYSSELNVNALLLGDSALYLCASSQTGTGELFFGEGSRLTVL.

The rearrangement links TRBV29-1 to TRBJ1-1, with 7 bases fitting TRBD1. With V trimmed by 2 bases and J by 0 bases, 3 bases remained unmatched. The CDR3 length is 14 residues. CDR1 is SQVTM and CDR2 is ANQGSEA in the germline V gene. This chain's CDR3 is CSVERTGLNTEAFF. The DNA of the CDR3 is TGCAGCGTTGAACGGACAGGTTTGAACACTGAAGCTTTCTTT.

V and J are TRBV27 and TRBJ1-5; no reliable D call. The germline CDR1 and CDR2 sequences are MNHEY and SMNVEV (reference sequence). Trimming removed 5 bases at V and 5 bases at J, with 13 bases between. This CDR3 has 14 residues. As DNA, the CDR3 is TGTGCCAGCAGTCAAGATAAAGCCGATCAGCCCCAGCATTTT. Amino acid sequence: CASSQDKADQPQHF.

The rearrangement uses TRBV9 and TRBJ2-2, with a weak D call TRBD1 (6 bases). Germline CDR1 SGDLS, CDR2 YYNGEE. V lost 3 bases and J 3 bases, leaving 9 bases between the germline ends. The CDR3 is 14 residues long. This CDR3 is CASSGHRDTGELFF. Written as DNA, the CDR3 is TGTGCCAGCAGCGGTCACAGGGACACCGGGGAGCTGTTTTTT.

DNA of the CDR3: TGTGCCACCTCAGGGCGGGACAGGGGGACGGATGAGCAGTTCTTC. Protein sequence: CATSGRDRGTDEQFF. This rearrangement joins TRBV6-5 to TRBJ2-1; 11 nucleotides align to TRBD1. The CDR3 has 15 residues. V shed 10 bases, J shed 8 bases, and the junction held 13 bases outside the gene matches. CDR1 MNHEY and CDR2 SVGAGI come from the germline V gene.

The chain joins TRBV5-8 to TRBJ2-2, with 10 bases that match TRBD1. V shed 2 bases, J shed 4 bases, and the junction held 2 bases outside the gene matches. Germline CDR1 SGHTS, CDR2 YDEGEE. The CDR3 is 15 residues long. The CDR3 reads CASSFGDRGTGELFF. The DNA of the CDR3 is TGTGCCAGCAGCTTTGGGGACAGGGGCACCGGGGAGCTGTTTTTT. The variable domain in full, with the rest retrieved from reference TRBV5-8 and TRBJ2-2, is EAGVTQSPTHLIKTRGQQATLRCSPISGHTSVYWYQQALGLGLQFLLWYDEGEERNRGNFPPRFSGRQFPNYSSELNVNALELEDSALYLCASSFGDRGTGELFFGEGSRLTVL.

This clone was picked up one time. The chain uses TRBV5-1 and TRBJ1-2; possible D gene TRBD1, 6 bases. V lost 0 bases to trimming and J lost 6 bases, with 12 bases between them. The CDR3 sequence is 14 residues long. Germline V gene data show CDR1 as SGHRS and CDR2 as YFSETQ. The chain's CDR3 is CASSLETAGDGYTF. DNA for the CDR3: TGCGCCAGCAGCTTGGAAACGGCAGGGGATGGCTACACCTTC.

The chain joins TRBV4-1 to TRBJ2-7; 7 bases are a match to TRBD1. CDR3 length equals 15 residues. Germline V CDR1 and CDR2: MGHRA, YSYEKL. The V segment lost 0 bases and the J segment 3 bases; nucleotides outside the gene matches: 5. CDR3 amino acids: CASSQEPGGVYEQYF. Written as DNA, the CDR3 is TGCGCCAGCAGCCAAGAGCCAGGGGGAGTCTACGAGCAGTACTTC.